Shown below are 23 T cell receptor beta chains from a single sample sequenced in a study of PD-1 blockade in classical Hodgkin lymphoma. TCRdb's copy holds only in-frame clones and misses some; the assay was immunoSEQ multiplex PCR. This sample has about 92,000 clones, with 83% found just once. Time point denoted: cycle 4 day 1 (C4D1), after less than 7 weeks of nivolumab. Patients all relapsed after autologous stem cell transplantation, and there was variation in brentuximab vedotin exposure. This material consisted of peripheral blood mononuclear cells (PBMCs), taken before the fourth cycle of nivolumab. The origin of the receptors is a human donor with classical Hodgkin lymphoma.

This clone is a singleton in its sample. This rearrangement joins TRBV2 to TRBJ2-5; 7 nucleotides line up with TRBD2. The length of the CDR3 is 14 residues. CDR1 and CDR2 (germline): SNHLY, FYNNEI. V dropped 5 bases and J dropped 5; count of bases not matched to a gene: 8. The chain's CDR3 is CASSRLTSQETQYF. The CDR3 nucleotides read TGTGCCAGCAGTCGCCTGACTAGCCAGGAGACCCAGTACTTC.

V and J are TRBV10-3 and TRBJ2-7; 9 nucleotides align to TRBD2. After removal of 4 bases from V and 5 bases from J, the junction contained 3 bases not matched to a gene. This CDR3 spans 13 amino acids. Germline V lookup: CDR1 ENHRY, CDR2 SYGVKD. The CDR3 is CAISAQREDEQYF. The CDR3 DNA reads TGTGCCATCAGTGCCCAGCGGGAGGACGAGCAGTACTTC.

The V call is TRBV19, the J call TRBJ2-2, with TRBD2 matching 13 bases. CDR1 and CDR2 (germline): LNHDA, SQIVND (reference sequence). V lost 6 bases and J lost 2; bases outside the gene matches: 6. The CDR3 length is 17 residues. The CDR3 DNA reads TGTGCCAGTAGGCGAGGACTAGCGGGGGTAAACACCGGGGAGCTGTTTTTT. It encodes CASRRGLAGVNTGELFF.

This clone was seen only once. Other DNA sequences in the same sample also yield this CDR3. This chain connects TRBV27 to TRBJ2-7; D is unclear. Germline values: CDR1 MNHEY, CDR2 SMNVEV (reference sequence). Trimming cost V 3 bases and J 0 bases, with 12 bases left between them. CDR3 length: 15 residues. CDR3 residues: CASSFRPQSSYEQYF. The CDR3 coding sequence is TGTGCCAGCAGTTTCCGACCCCAGAGCTCCTACGAGCAGTACTTC.

This clone was seen only once. V gene TRBV6-4 combines with J gene TRBJ2-7; 11 bases are a match to TRBD2. The CDR3 length is 14 residues. Per the germline V gene, CDR1 is MRHNA and CDR2 is SNTAGT. Trimming removed 9 bases from V and 2 bases from J; junction bases left unmatched: 6. In DNA form, the CDR3 reads TGTGCCAGATCCGGGACTAGCGGTGCCTACGAGCAGTACTTC. Protein sequence: CARSGTSGAYEQYF.

The CDR3: CASSLAGSTGGETQYF. The CDR3 region has the DNA TGTGCCAGCAGCTTGGCCGGTAGCACAGGGGGAGAGACCCAGTACTTC. The chain links TRBV5-4 to TRBJ2-5; 8 bases map to TRBD1. The CDR3 totals 16 residues. J lost 4 bases, V lost 0 bases, and 8 bases had no gene match. CDR1 and CDR2 (germline): SGHNT, YYREEE (reference sequence).

This chain joins TRBV7-2 and TRBJ1-2, with D possibly TRBD1 on 5 matching bases. V was pared by 3 bases and J by 6 bases, with 11 bases between. Germline values: CDR1 SGHTA, CDR2 FQGNSA. The CDR3 sequence is 13 residues long. The CDR3 DNA reads TGTGCCAGCAGCTTCTATGCCAGGGATGGCTACACCTTC. It translates to CASSFYARDGYTF.

J is TRBJ2-5 and V is TRBV11-2; D is possibly TRBD2 (6 bases). CDR3 length: 15 residues. Germline-derived CDR1 and CDR2 are SGHAT and FQNNGV. V was clipped by 2 bases and J by 10 bases, with 20 bases between them. This CDR3 is CASSLTLSPLGGQYF. The CDR3 DNA is TGTGCCAGCAGCTTAACTTTGTCCCCCCTCGGGGGCCAGTACTTC.

With regard to this clone: One end of the junction fails to match germline, which may point to a read error. This chain uses TRBV18 with TRBJ2-5; D perhaps matches TRBD2 (6 bases). Germline V CDR1 and CDR2: KGHSH, LQKENI. This CDR3 comprises 14 residues. Here the CDR3 DNA reads TGTGCCAGCTCACCACCGTCCCTAGCGCAAACCCCCCACTTC. This gives the protein CASSPPSLAQTPHF.

The rearrangement links TRBV4-3 to TRBJ2-3; D is perhaps TRBD1 (6 bases). Deletions cut 4 bases from V and 3 bases from J, with 20 bases between. CDR3 size: 17 residues. Germline CDR1 LGHNA, CDR2 YSLEER. In DNA, the CDR3 is TGCGCCAGCAGCCTTACCTTCGGCGGACAGAGTACAGATACGCAGTATTTT. Its translation: CASSLTFGGQSTDTQYF.

V is TRBV5-1 and J is TRBJ1-2; a possible D gene is TRBD1 (5 bases). Germline V gene data show CDR1 as SGHRS and CDR2 as YFSETQ. V was trimmed by 0 bases and J by 8 bases, leaving 8 bases between them. There are 12 residues in the CDR3. CDR3 sequence: CASSLEQGGYTF. In DNA, the CDR3 is TGCGCCAGCAGCTTGGAGCAGGGCGGCTACACCTTC. Complete variable domain (other parts from reference TRBV5-1 and TRBJ1-2): KAGVTQTPRYLIKTRGQQVTLSCSPISGHRSVSWYQQTPGQGLQFLFEYFSETQRNKGNFPGRFSGRQFSNSRSEMNVSTLELGDSALYLCASSLEQGGYTFGSGTRLTVV.

By sample share, this clone is medium-sized. This rearrangement joins TRBV19 to TRBJ2-3; no firm D call. Germline V gene lookup returns CDR1 LNHDA and CDR2 SQIVND (reference sequence). V shed 3 bases and J shed 2 bases, with 15 bases lying between them. The CDR3 has 16 residues. In nucleotides, the CDR3 is TGTGCCAGTAGTATTGGGCCAACAGTAGCCACAGATACGCAGTATTTT. This codes for CASSIGPTVATDTQYF.

The chain joins TRBV19 to TRBJ1-1; 8 nucleotides agree with TRBD1. Germline V gene sequence: CDR1 LNHDA, CDR2 SQIVND (reference sequence). V lost 11 bases to trimming and J lost 0 bases; unmatched junction nucleotides: 5. This CDR3 comprises 13 residues. The CDR3 sequence: CASGQALNTEAFF. In nucleotides, the CDR3 is TGTGCCTCGGGACAGGCTTTGAACACTGAAGCTTTCTTT.

This clone was recorded only once. The V gene is TRBV7-6, the J gene TRBJ2-1, with D perhaps assigned TRBD1 or TRBD2 (7 bases each). The germline gives CDR1 SGHVS, CDR2 FNYEAQ. The CDR3 totals 15 residues. V lost 4 bases and J lost 9, with 19 bases in between. DNA of the CDR3: TGTGCCAGCAGCTCCGCAGGGGGAGGGGTTGGTGAGCAGTTCTTC. Its protein product is CASSSAGGGVGEQFF.

The chain has TRBV5-1 and TRBJ1-4, with 9 bases lining up with TRBD1. V dropped 9 bases and J dropped 6; count of bases not matched to a gene: 9. This CDR3 spans 14 amino acids. The V gene's germline CDR1 is SGHRS and CDR2 YFSETQ. This CDR3 reads CATGTGQGDEKLFF. CDR3 in DNA: TGCGCCACCGGGACAGGGCAGGGGGATGAAAAACTGTTTTTT.

The sample holds a few counts of this clone. This chain connects TRBV5-1 to TRBJ2-7; D not certain. Looked up from germline, CDR1 is SGHRS and CDR2 is YFSETQ. CDR3 length equals 13 residues. Trimming removed 0 bases at V and 2 bases at J, with 6 bases between. CDR3 protein: CASSLDSPYEQYF. The CDR3 bases are TGCGCCAGCAGCTTGGACAGTCCCTACGAGCAGTACTTC.

This sequence joins TRBV13 and TRBJ2-1, with D unclear. The V gene lost 6 bases and the J gene lost 5 bases, with 11 bases spanning the gap. The CDR3 contains 13 residues. Germline CDR1 and CDR2: PRHDT and FYEKMQ (reference sequence). CDR3 sequence (DNA): TGTGCCAGCAGGTCGACTGGTAACAATGAGCAGTTCTTC. Amino acid sequence: CASRSTGNNEQFF.

This chain joins TRBV11-2 and TRBJ2-1; D tentatively fits TRBD1 or TRBD2 (5 bases each). The CDR3 contains 15 residues. Deletions cut 0 bases from V and 4 bases from J, with 10 bases between. The V gene's germline CDR1 is SGHAT and CDR2 FQNNGV. CDR3 protein: CASSLEAGGYNEQFF. CDR3 nucleotide sequence: TGTGCCAGCAGCTTAGAGGCTGGGGGTTACAATGAGCAGTTCTTC. Full variable domain (outside the CDR3, taken from reference TRBV11-2 and TRBJ2-1): EAGVAQSPRYKIIEKRQSVAFWCNPISGHATLYWYQQILGQGPKLLIQFQNNGVVDDSQLPKDRFSAERLKGVDSTLKIQPAKLEDSAVYLCASSLEAGGYNEQFFGPGTRLTVL.

DNA of the CDR3: TGTGCCAGCAGTTTTAATAGGGGGCGGGAGGAAAAACTGTTTTTT. Translated: CASSFNRGREEKLFF. The rearrangement uses TRBV28 and TRBJ1-4, with 7 bases identical to TRBD1. The germline gives CDR1 MDHEN, CDR2 SYDVKM. V dropped 3 bases and J dropped 8; count of bases not matched to a gene: 9. The CDR3 is made up of 15 amino acids.

J is TRBJ1-2 and V is TRBV19, with a possible D match to TRBD1 (5 bases). Germline assignment: CDR1 LNHDA and CDR2 SQIVND (reference sequence). The CDR3 extends over 15 amino acids. The ends were cut back, 5 bases at V and 8 bases at J, with 21 bases in the middle. The DNA of the CDR3 is TGTGCCAGTAGTGCCCGGACCGTCAGGGAATCGGGCTACACCTTC. It is translated as CASSARTVRESGYTF.

This clone was detected only once. The V gene is TRBV7-9, the J gene TRBJ2-1, with 8 bases fitting TRBD2. The CDR3 length is 15 residues. Germline CDR1 is SEHNR and CDR2 is FQNEAQ (reference sequence). The J segment lost 7 bases and the V segment lost 6 bases, leaving 11 bases of the junction unmatched. The CDR3 region is CASSPPGLGSNEQFF. The CDR3 DNA follows: TGTGCCAGCAGTCCGCCGGGACTAGGATCGAATGAGCAGTTCTTC.

This clone was counted a few times. The DNA of the CDR3 is TGTGCCAGCAGCCCGGGGGGGACAGAGAACTATGGCTACACCTTC. Translation: CASSPGGTENYGYTF. V is TRBV5-4 and J is TRBJ1-2; 7 positions agree with TRBD1. Per the germline V gene, CDR1 is SGHNT and CDR2 is YYREEE (reference sequence). V lost 4 bases, J lost 2 bases, and 8 bases stayed unmatched. There are 15 residues in the CDR3.

V usage is TRBV19 and J usage is TRBJ2-2, with 7 bases identical to TRBD2. The length of the CDR3 is 15 residues. The V segment lost 5 bases and the J segment 5 bases; nucleotides outside the gene matches: 8. Germline lookup yields CDR1 LNHDA and CDR2 SQIVND (reference sequence). CDR3 bases: TGTGCCAGTAGTCTAGGACGGCGGGGGACCGGGGAGCTGTTTTTT. It specifies CASSLGRRGTGELFF. Full variable domain (remainder filled in from reference TRBV19 and TRBJ2-2): DGGITQSPKYLFRKEGQNVTLSCEQNLNHDAMYWYRQDPGQGLRLIYYSQIVNDFQKGDIAEGYSVSREKKESFPLTVTSAQKNPTAFYLCASSLGRRGTGELFFGEGSRLTVL.